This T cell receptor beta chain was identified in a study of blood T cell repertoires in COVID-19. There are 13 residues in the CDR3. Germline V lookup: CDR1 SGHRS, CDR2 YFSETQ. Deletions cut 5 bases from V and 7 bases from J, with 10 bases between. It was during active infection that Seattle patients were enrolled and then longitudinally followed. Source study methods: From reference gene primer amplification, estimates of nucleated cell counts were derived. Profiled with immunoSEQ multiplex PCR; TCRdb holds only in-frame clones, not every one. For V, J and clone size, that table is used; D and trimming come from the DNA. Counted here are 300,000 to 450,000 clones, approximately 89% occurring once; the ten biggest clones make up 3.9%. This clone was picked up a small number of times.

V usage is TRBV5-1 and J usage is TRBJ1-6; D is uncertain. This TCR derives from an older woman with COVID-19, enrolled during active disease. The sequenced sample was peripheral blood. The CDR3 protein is CASRRLENSPLHF. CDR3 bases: TGCGCCAGCAGAAGACTGGAGAATTCACCCCTCCACTTT.